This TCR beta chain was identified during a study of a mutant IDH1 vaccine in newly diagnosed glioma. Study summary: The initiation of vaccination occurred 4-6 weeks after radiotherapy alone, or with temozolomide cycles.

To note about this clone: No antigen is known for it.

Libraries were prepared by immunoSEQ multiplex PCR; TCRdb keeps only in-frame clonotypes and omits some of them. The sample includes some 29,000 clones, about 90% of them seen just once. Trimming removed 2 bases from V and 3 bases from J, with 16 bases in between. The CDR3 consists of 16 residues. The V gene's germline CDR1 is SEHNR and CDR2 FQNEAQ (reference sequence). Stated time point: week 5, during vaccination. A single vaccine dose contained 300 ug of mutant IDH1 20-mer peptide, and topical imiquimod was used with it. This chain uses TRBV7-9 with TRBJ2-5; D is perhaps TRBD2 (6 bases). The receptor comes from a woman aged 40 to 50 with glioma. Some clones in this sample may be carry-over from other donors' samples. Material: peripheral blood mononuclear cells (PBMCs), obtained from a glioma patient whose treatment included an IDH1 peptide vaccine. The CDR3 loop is CASSLSREGGKETQYF. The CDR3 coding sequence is TGTGCCAGCAGCTTATCTAGAGAGGGAGGTAAAGAGACCCAGTACTTC.